The 25 T cell receptor beta chains presented below share a single source sample, sequenced in a study of PD-L1 blockade in urothelial cancer. The data were produced by immunoSEQ multiplex PCR, yet TCRdb's version contains in-frame clones alone and is incomplete. Of under 40,000 clones listed, 90% are singletons. Sample: PBMCs, taken around atezolizumab (anti-PD-L1) treatment. Receptor source: a man between 65 and 85 years old with urothelial cancer.

The chain joins TRBV20-1 to TRBJ2-5, with 7 bases that match TRBD2. Germline V CDR1 and CDR2: DFQATT, SNEGSKA (reference sequence). The CDR3 spans 11 residues. V shed 5 bases and J 4 bases; nucleotides not matched to a gene: 1. The CDR3 reads CSAGRGETQYF. In nucleotides, the CDR3 is TGCAGTGCTGGGAGGGGAGAGACCCAGTACTTC.

The J gene is TRBJ2-7, the V gene TRBV2; 9 bases agree with TRBD1. V was clipped by 7 bases and J by 5 bases; unmatched bases: 6. This CDR3 region has 13 residues. Germline assignment: CDR1 SNHLY and CDR2 FYNNEI. The CDR3: CASNRGQGDEQYF. The CDR3 DNA reads as TGTGCCAGCAATAGGGGACAGGGTGACGAGCAGTACTTC.

The chain links TRBV9 to TRBJ2-1, with D unclear. V was pared by 0 bases and J by 0 bases, with 7 bases between. This CDR3 has 15 amino acids. Per germline, CDR1 SGDLS and CDR2 YYNGEE. The CDR3 reads CASSVGQNSYNEQFF. DNA of the CDR3: TGTGCCAGCAGCGTAGGGCAGAACTCCTACAATGAGCAGTTCTTC.

CDR3 bases: TGTGCCAGCAGTTTCTGGACGGGGGGCGAGCAGTACTTC. Translation gives CASSFWTGGEQYF. The chain combines TRBV27 with TRBJ2-7, with 7 bases lining up with TRBD2. CDR1 and CDR2 (germline): MNHEY, SMNVEV (reference sequence). The V gene end was trimmed by 3 bases and the J gene end by 6 bases; junction bases not matched to a gene: 5. This CDR3 spans 13 amino acids.

J is TRBJ1-2 and V is TRBV2; tentatively, D is TRBD1 (6 bases). Per germline, CDR1 SNHLY and CDR2 FYNNEI. V was trimmed by 4 bases and J by 0 bases, leaving 12 bases between them. This CDR3 region has 15 residues. The CDR3 is CASSVQQGTNYGYTF. Here the CDR3 DNA reads TGTGCCAGCAGTGTCCAACAGGGCACTAACTATGGCTACACCTTC.

The rearrangement uses TRBV2 and TRBJ1-1, with 8 bases fitting TRBD1. The V gene end was trimmed by 9 bases and the J gene end by 6 bases; junction bases not matched to a gene: 6. Germline values: CDR1 SNHLY, CDR2 FYNNEI. The CDR3 runs to 12 residues. The CDR3 spells CASGQGAAEAFF. CDR3 nucleotides: TGTGCCAGTGGACAGGGAGCGGCTGAAGCTTTCTTT.

The rearrangement joins TRBV5-1 to TRBJ2-2, with D perhaps matching TRBD2 (5 bases). The length of the CDR3 is 14 residues. Germline assignment: CDR1 SGHRS and CDR2 YFSETQ. Trimming removed 5 bases at V and 4 bases at J, with 12 bases between. DNA for the CDR3: TGCGCCAGCAGGGCGGGTGCGGGCACCGGGGAGCTGTTTTTT. Translation: CASRAGAGTGELFF.

The chain combines TRBV6-1 with TRBJ2-3; no definite D call. There are 14 residues in the CDR3. V was trimmed by 7 bases and J by 0 bases, leaving 11 bases between them. Germline-derived CDR1 and CDR2 are MNHNS and SASEGT. The CDR3 nucleotides are TGTGCCAGCATCATTAGCCTAAGCACAGATACGCAGTATTTT. It yields the protein CASIISLSTDTQYF.

The chain employs TRBV14 and TRBJ1-1; D possibly corresponds to TRBD1 (5 bases). The germline V and J ends were trimmed by 3 bases and 3 bases, with 14 bases remaining between them. This CDR3 contains 15 residues. CDR1 SGHDN and CDR2 FVKESK come from the germline V gene. The chain's CDR3 is CASSHQSWGDTEAFF. DNA for the CDR3: TGTGCCAGCAGCCATCAGTCGTGGGGGGACACTGAAGCTTTCTTT.

V gene TRBV2 combines with J gene TRBJ2-7; D might be TRBD2 (6 bases). The CDR3 totals 15 residues. Germline V gene sequence: CDR1 SNHLY, CDR2 FYNNEI. The V end was cut by 2 bases, the J end by 0 bases, with 11 bases between. This CDR3 reads CASSEPGTRSYEQYF. The CDR3, as DNA: TGTGCCAGCAGTGAACCGGGGACTCGCTCCTACGAGCAGTACTTC.

This chain connects TRBV11-3 to TRBJ2-7; D possibly corresponds to TRBD2 (5 bases). Germline V gene data show CDR1 as SGHNT and CDR2 as YENEEA. This CDR3 has 14 amino acids. V lost 1 base to trimming and J lost 2 bases, with 9 bases between them. Written as DNA, the CDR3 is TGTGCCAGCAGCTTAGGTGGGAGCCCCTACGAGCAGTACTTC. This translates into CASSLGGSPYEQYF.

This chain joins TRBV6-5 and TRBJ1-2; D is unresolved. Germline CDR1 reads MNHEY; CDR2 reads SVGAGI. V lost 5 bases to trimming and J lost 2 bases, with 15 bases between them. The CDR3 loop spans 15 amino acids. The CDR3 region is CASSRTQVPNYGYTF. DNA for the CDR3: TGTGCCAGCAGTAGGACTCAAGTGCCCAACTATGGCTACACCTTC.

The chain has TRBV1 and TRBJ2-5; TRBD1, the D gene given by the table, was not confirmed from the DNA. TRBV1 is listed as a pseudogene. The CDR3 has 15 residues. Here the CDR3 reads CTSSPSRQLQETQYF. The CDR3 nucleotides are TGCACCAGCAGCCCCTCCCGACAGCTCCAAGAGACCCAGTACTTC.

This clone was counted once. The V call is TRBV7-9, the J call TRBJ2-3; the D gene is possibly TRBD2 (6 bases). Deletions cut 3 bases from V and 9 bases from J, with 13 bases between. The V gene's germline CDR1 is SEHNR and CDR2 FQNEAQ (reference sequence). This CDR3 region has 13 residues. CDR3 bases: TGTGCCAGCAGCTTGGCGGGGACGGCGACGCAGTATTTT. Amino acids: CASSLAGTATQYF.

The chain links TRBV6-5 to TRBJ1-4; D is unclear. Germline CDR1 MNHEY, CDR2 SVGAGI. The CDR3 totals 14 residues. Trimming removed 8 bases from V and 0 bases from J, with 10 bases in between. DNA of the CDR3: TGTGCCAGCGGAGAAGCAGCAACTAATGAAAAACTGTTTTTT. Protein product: CASGEAATNEKLFF.

The V gene is TRBV9, the J gene TRBJ2-2; 7 bases fit TRBD2. Germline trimming cut 0 bases from V and 1 base from J; bases unmatched to any gene: 0. This CDR3 region has 15 residues. Germline V CDR1 and CDR2: SGDLS, YYNGEE. Here the CDR3 reads CASSVGGRNTGELFF. CDR3 nucleotides: TGTGCCAGCAGCGTAGGCGGGAGGAACACCGGGGAGCTGTTTTTT. Together with reference TRBV9 and TRBJ2-2, the CDR3 gives the full variable domain: DSGVTQTPKHLITATGQRVTLRCSPRSGDLSVYWYQQSLDQGLQFLIQYYNGEERAKGNILERFSAQQFPDLHSELNLSSLELGDSALYFCASSVGGRNTGELFFGEGSRLTVL.

This chain uses TRBV18 with TRBJ2-7, with D possibly matching TRBD2 (5 bases). The CDR3 sequence is 15 residues long. Germline CDR1 KGHSH, CDR2 LQKENI. V was shortened by 1 base and J by 6 bases, with 16 bases between the two germline ends. This CDR3 is CASSPRYEGPPEQYF. The CDR3 DNA sequence: TGTGCCAGCTCACCACGCTATGAGGGCCCTCCCGAGCAGTACTTC. Using reference TRBV18 and TRBJ2-7 for the parts outside the CDR3, the full variable domain is NAGVMQNPRHLVRRRGQEARLRCSPMKGHSHVYWYRQLPEEGLKFMVYLQKENIIDESGMPKERFSAEFPKEGPSILRIQQVVRGDSAAYFCASSPRYEGPPEQYFGPGTRLTVT.

The CDR3 protein is CASSSRLAGLEQFF. CDR3 DNA: TGTGCCAGCAGTTCACGACTAGCGGGACTCGAGCAGTTCTTC. This chain uses TRBV27 with TRBJ2-1, with 11 bases identical to TRBD2. The V and J ends lost 4 bases and 10 bases, in that order; junction bases with no gene match: 6. CDR3 length: 14 residues. CDR1 MNHEY and CDR2 SMNVEV come from the germline V gene (reference sequence).

The chain employs TRBV5-4 and TRBJ2-7, with 9 bases matching TRBD1. This CDR3 region has 14 residues. The V and J ends lost 0 bases and 2 bases, in that order; junction bases with no gene match: 0. The germline CDR1 and CDR2 sequences are SGHNT and YYREEE (reference sequence). The CDR3 region is CASSLGTGAYEQYF. The DNA for the CDR3 is TGTGCCAGCAGCTTGGGGACAGGGGCCTACGAGCAGTACTTC.

This chain connects TRBV19 to TRBJ1-2; possible D gene TRBD1, 6 bases. V shed 9 bases and J shed 2 bases, with 13 bases lying between them. The CDR3 has 13 amino acids. Germline-derived CDR1 and CDR2 are LNHDA and SQIVND (reference sequence). CDR3 sequence reads: CASVRGRNYGYTF. In nucleotides, the CDR3 is TGTGCCAGCGTCAGGGGTAGGAACTATGGCTACACCTTC.

Written as DNA, the CDR3 is TGTGCCAGTAGTATGGCCGTTTCAGGCTACAGCACAGATACGCAGTATTTT. Encoded protein: CASSMAVSGYSTDTQYF. The chain joins TRBV19 to TRBJ2-3, with unresolved D. The CDR3 consists of 17 residues. Per germline, CDR1 LNHDA and CDR2 SQIVND (reference sequence). Trimming removed 3 bases from V and 0 bases from J, with 16 bases in between.

This clone was seen once. The chain links TRBV6-6 to TRBJ1-5, with 10 nucleotides matching TRBD1. The CDR3 runs to 16 residues. J lost 5 bases, V lost 5 bases, and 9 bases had no gene match. CDR1 MNHNY and CDR2 SVGAGI come from the germline V gene (reference sequence). CDR3 amino acids: CASSHGTGASHQPQHF. CDR3 in DNA: TGTGCCAGCAGTCACGGGACAGGGGCCTCACATCAGCCCCAGCATTTT.

The chain couples TRBV5-1 to TRBJ2-2; D remains ambiguous. This CDR3 is 16 amino acids long. The V gene lost 4 bases and the J gene lost 5 bases, with 18 bases spanning the gap. Germline loops: CDR1 SGHRS, CDR2 YFSETQ. The CDR3 here is CASSPFSPDETGELFF. The CDR3 nucleotides are TGCGCCAGCAGCCCATTTAGCCCCGATGAGACCGGGGAGCTGTTTTTT.

The V gene is TRBV9, the J gene TRBJ1-1, with no clear D. Germline values: CDR1 SGDLS, CDR2 YYNGEE. Trimming removed 0 bases at V and 4 bases at J, with 19 bases between. This CDR3 comprises 17 residues. In nucleotides, the CDR3 is TGTGCCAGCAGCGTAGAAGACTCACCATTCGGTGGCACTGAAGCTTTCTTT. This codes for CASSVEDSPFGGTEAFF.

The chain has TRBV28 and TRBJ2-7, with 10 bases identical to TRBD2. Germline values: CDR1 MDHEN, CDR2 SYDVKM. This CDR3 contains 15 residues. The trim removed 3 bases at V and 7 bases at J, leaving 9 bases unmatched. The CDR3 spells CASSFTSGVPREQYF. The CDR3 region has the DNA TGTGCCAGCAGTTTCACTAGCGGGGTCCCTCGGGAGCAGTACTTC.